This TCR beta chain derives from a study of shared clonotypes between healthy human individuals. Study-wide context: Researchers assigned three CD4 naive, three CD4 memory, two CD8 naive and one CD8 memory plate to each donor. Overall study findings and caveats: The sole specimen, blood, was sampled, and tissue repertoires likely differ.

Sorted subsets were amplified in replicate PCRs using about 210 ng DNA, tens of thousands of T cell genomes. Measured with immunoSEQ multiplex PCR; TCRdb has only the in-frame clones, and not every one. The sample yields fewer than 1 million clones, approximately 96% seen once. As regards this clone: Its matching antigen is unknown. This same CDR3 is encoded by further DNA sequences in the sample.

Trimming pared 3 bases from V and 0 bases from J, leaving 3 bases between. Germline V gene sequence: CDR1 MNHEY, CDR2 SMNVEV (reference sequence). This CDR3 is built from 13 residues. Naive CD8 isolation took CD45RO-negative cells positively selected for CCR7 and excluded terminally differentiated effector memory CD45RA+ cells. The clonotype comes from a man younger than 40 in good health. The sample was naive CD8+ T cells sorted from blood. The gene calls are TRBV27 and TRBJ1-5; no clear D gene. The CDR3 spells CASSLFSNQPQHF. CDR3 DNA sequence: TGTGCCAGCAGTTTGTTTAGCAATCAGCCCCAGCATTTT.